A selection of T cell receptor beta chains follows, all from one sample in a study of cytomegalovirus exposure and HLA in healthy donors. Here immunoSEQ multiplex PCR was the method, and the copy in TCRdb shows in-frame clones only, minus some. The table records approximately 140,000 clones, just under 85% of them present only once. Sequenced sample: PBMCs. The receptors come from a boy aged 2 to 10 in good health and CMV-seronegative. Each CDR3 is given with its conserved first and last residue. A D gene is named only where the DNA matches it firmly. Clone size is shown for a subset of rows, as once, few, many or a class of expanded clone.

j_call clone_size v_call d_call cdr3_nt cdr3_aa
TRBJ2-3 - TRBV7-3 TRBD2 TGTGCCAGCAGCTTAAGCGGGGGGCAAAGAGATACACAGTATTTT CASSLSGGQRDTQYF
TRBJ1-1 - TRBV5-1 TRBD1 TGCGCCAGCAGATTTCACAGGGGGATGTTGGACACTGAAGCTTTCTTT CASRFHRGMLDTEAFF
TRBJ1-1 - TRBV10-3 TRBD1 TGTGCCATCAAGAGGGGGCAGGACACTGAAGCTTTCTTT CAIKRGQDTEAFF
TRBJ2-1 - TRBV6-1 TRBD1 TGTGCCAGCAGTGAAAGGGGGACAGGGAACAATGAGCAGTTCTTC CASSERGTGNNEQFF
TRBJ2-1 - TRBV6-1 TRBD2 TGTGCCAGCAGTGAAGACGGCGGGAGTTACAATGAGCAGTTCTTC CASSEDGGSYNEQFF
TRBJ2-1 - TRBV7-2 TRBD2 TGTGCCAGCAGCTCTAGACTAGCGGGGGCCTACAATGAGCAGTTCTTC CASSSRLAGAYNEQFF
TRBJ2-5 few TRBV5-5 TRBD2 TGTGCCAGCAGCCCGGGACTAGCGGGAGGGCCAGGGGAGACCCAGTACTTC CASSPGLAGGPGETQYF
TRBJ2-1 few TRBV6-4 TRBD2 TGTGCCAGCAGTGAGACTAGCTCTGCTGAGCAGTTCTTC CASSETSSAEQFF
TRBJ2-7 - TRBV5-1 TRBD1 TGCGCCAGCAGCTTCCGGACAGGGCTTGAGCAGTACTTC CASSFRTGLEQYF
TRBJ2-1 - TRBV5-4 - TGTGCCAGCAGCTTCCGCTCCTACAATGAGCAGTTCTTC CASSFRSYNEQFF
TRBJ1-5 - TRBV5-6 - TGTGCCAGCAGCTTGAGGGGTTTGAACCCAAAAAATCAGCCCCAGCATTTT CASSLRGLNPKNQPQHF
TRBJ1-2 - TRBV18 - TGTGCCAGCTCACCCGACAGAGAGTACGGCTACACCTTC CASSPDREYGYTF
TRBJ2-1 - TRBV27 TRBD1 TGTGCCAGCAGCCCAAACAGGGGTGATGAGCAGTTCTTC CASSPNRGDEQFF
TRBJ2-3 - TRBV11-2 TRBD1 TGTGCCAGCAGCCCCGAGACAGGGAGAGGCACAGATACGCAGTATTTT CASSPETGRGTDTQYF
TRBJ2-5 - TRBV10-3 TRBD2 TGTGCCATCAGTGACGGGTACGGGAGGGCCGTCGAAGAGACCCAGTACTTC CAISDGYGRAVEETQYF
TRBJ1-6 - TRBV7-9 - TGTGCCAGCAGTGGGGAGGAATCAGGTTCACCCCTCCACTTT CASSGEESGSPLHF
TRBJ1-2 - TRBV19 TRBD1 TGTGCCAGCCAGAGGGGACAGGGGACTAACTATGGCTACACCTTC CASQRGQGTNYGYTF
TRBJ2-5 once TRBV5-1 - TGCGCCAGCAGCTTGGCCGGGCAGGGGTTAGGAGAGACCCAGTACTTC CASSLAGQGLGETQYF
TRBJ2-1 - TRBV5-1 TRBD2 TGCGCCAGCAGCTTGATGGCTAGCGGACCTGGAGGAGAGCAGTTCTTC CASSLMASGPGGEQFF
TRBJ2-1 few TRBV6-6 - TGTGCCAGCTGGGTAGGGGATGAGCAGTTCTTC CASWVGDEQFF
TRBJ1-5 - TRBV4-2 TRBD1 TGTGCCAGCAGCCAAGATATGACAGGGAGTACTCAGCCCCAGCATTTT CASSQDMTGSTQPQHF
TRBJ2-5 - TRBV11-2 - TGTGCCAGCAGCTTAGGGGCTACCTCAGGGAGGGAGACCCAGTACTTC CASSLGATSGRETQYF
TRBJ2-7 few TRBV14 TRBD2 TGTGCCAGCAGCCCAAAGACTGTAGGGACTAGCGGGGGAGAGCAGTACTTC CASSPKTVGTSGGEQYF
TRBJ2-7 - TRBV29-1 TRBD1 TGCAGCGTTGGGACAGGGGGACTCTACGAGCAGTACTTC CSVGTGGLYEQYF
TRBJ1-4 - TRBV4-1 - TGCGCCATCTCCACGGGGGAAAAACTGTTTTTT CAISTGEKLFF
TRBJ1-4 - TRBV6-1 - TGTGCCAGCAACCTGGGAGAAGGGAGTGAAAAACTGTTTTTT CASNLGEGSEKLFF
TRBJ2-5 - TRBV7-9 TRBD1 TGTGCCAGCAGCTTGGGACAGGGATTTGAAGAGACCCAGTACTTC CASSLGQGFEETQYF
TRBJ2-1 - TRBV5-1 TRBD2 TGCGCCAGCAGCGTCCTCCTAGCGGGAGGACCCAATGAGCAGTTCTTC CASSVLLAGGPNEQFF
TRBJ1-5 - TRBV5-6 TRBD1 TGTGCCAGCAGCTTGGCTGAGTGGACAGGCAATCGGCCCCAGCATTTT CASSLAEWTGNRPQHF
TRBJ1-1 - TRBV9 - TGTGCCAGCAGCGTAGGGAGGGAGAACACTGAAGCTTTCTTT CASSVGRENTEAFF